This T cell receptor (beta chain) was sequenced during a study of OX40 agonist ivuxolimab in advanced cancers. General observations from the study: In the 0.1 to 3.0 mg/kg range, CD4+ and CD8+ blood T cells had expanded clonally by week 6.

The repertoire was sequenced with immunoSEQ multiplex PCR; TCRdb's copy has only in-frame clones and lacks some. The data show 65,000 to 80,000 clones, 93% seen once. About this clone itself: Its antigen is still unknown.

Between the trimmed V and J ends, which lost 3 bases and 4 bases, there was a span of 14 bases. Germline CDR1 LGHNA, CDR2 YSLEER. This CDR3 has 15 residues. This chain joins TRBV4-3 and TRBJ2-3; D may correspond to TRBD1 or TRBD2 (5 bases each). This clonotype was sampled from an adult with an advanced solid tumor such as melanoma, head and neck, liver or kidney cancer. Source: CD4+ or CD8+ T cells sorted from blood, taken in a trial of the OX40 agonist ivuxolimab. DNA for the CDR3: TGCGCCAGCAGCCAGGGACCTCAGGGAGCAGATACGCAGTATTTT. Encoded protein: CASSQGPQGADTQYF.